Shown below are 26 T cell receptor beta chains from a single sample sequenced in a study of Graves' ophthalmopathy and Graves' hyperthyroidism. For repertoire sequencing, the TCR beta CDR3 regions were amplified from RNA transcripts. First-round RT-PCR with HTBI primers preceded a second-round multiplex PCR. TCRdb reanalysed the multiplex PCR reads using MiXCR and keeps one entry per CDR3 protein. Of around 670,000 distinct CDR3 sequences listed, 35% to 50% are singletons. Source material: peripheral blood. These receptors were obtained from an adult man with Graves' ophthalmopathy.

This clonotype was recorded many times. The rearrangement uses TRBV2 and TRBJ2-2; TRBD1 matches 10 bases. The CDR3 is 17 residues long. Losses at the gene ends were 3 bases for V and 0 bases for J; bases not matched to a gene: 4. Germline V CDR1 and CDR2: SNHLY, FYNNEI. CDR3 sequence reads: CASSDDRGQTNTGELFF. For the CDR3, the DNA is TGTGCCAGCAGTGACGACAGGGGGCAAACGAACACCGGGGAGCTGTTTTTT.

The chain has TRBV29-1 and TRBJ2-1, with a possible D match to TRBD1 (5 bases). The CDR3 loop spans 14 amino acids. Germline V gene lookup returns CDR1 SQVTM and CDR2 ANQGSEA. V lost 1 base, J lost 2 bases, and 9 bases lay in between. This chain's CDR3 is CSVEGQHTYNEQFF. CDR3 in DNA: TGCAGCGTTGAAGGACAGCACACCTACAATGAGCAGTTCTTC.

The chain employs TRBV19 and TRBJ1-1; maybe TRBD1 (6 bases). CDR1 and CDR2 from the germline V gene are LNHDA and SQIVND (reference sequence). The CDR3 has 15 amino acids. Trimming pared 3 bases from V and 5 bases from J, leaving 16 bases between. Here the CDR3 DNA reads TGTGCCAGTAGTATGATGTGGGGGGCAGGAACTGAAGCTTTCTTT. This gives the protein CASSMMWGAGTEAFF.

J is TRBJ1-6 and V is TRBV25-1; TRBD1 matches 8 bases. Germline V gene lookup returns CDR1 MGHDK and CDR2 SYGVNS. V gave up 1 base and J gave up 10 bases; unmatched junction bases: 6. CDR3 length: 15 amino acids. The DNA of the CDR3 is TGTGCCAGCAGTGAATGGACAGGGAGCAGCTCACCCCTCCACTTT. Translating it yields CASSEWTGSSSPLHF.

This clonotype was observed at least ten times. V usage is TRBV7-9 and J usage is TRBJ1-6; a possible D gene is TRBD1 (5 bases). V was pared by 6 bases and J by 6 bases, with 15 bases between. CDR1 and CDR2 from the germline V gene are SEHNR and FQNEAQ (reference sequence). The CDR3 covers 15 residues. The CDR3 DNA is TGTGCCAGCAGAAATGAGGGGTTGGTTAATTCACCCCTCCACTTT. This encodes CASRNEGLVNSPLHF.

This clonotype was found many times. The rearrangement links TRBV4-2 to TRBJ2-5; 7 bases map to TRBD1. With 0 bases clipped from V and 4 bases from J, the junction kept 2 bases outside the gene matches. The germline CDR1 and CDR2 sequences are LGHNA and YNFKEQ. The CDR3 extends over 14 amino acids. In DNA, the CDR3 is TGTGCCAGCAGCCAAGATAGGGGGCGAGAGACCCAGTACTTC. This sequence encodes CASSQDRGRETQYF.

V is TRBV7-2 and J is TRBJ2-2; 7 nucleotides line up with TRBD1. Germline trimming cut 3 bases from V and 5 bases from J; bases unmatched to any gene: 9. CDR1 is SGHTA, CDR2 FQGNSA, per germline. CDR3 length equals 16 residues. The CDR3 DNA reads TGTGCCAGCAGCTTGGACGGGGCAGGGGGAACCGGGGAGCTGTTTTTT. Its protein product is CASSLDGAGGTGELFF.

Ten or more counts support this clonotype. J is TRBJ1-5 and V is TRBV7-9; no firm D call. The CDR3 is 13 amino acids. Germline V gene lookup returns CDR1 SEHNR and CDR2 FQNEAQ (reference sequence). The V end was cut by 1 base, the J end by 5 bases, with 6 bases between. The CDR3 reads CASSLEGDQPQHF. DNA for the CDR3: TGTGCCAGCAGCTTAGAAGGAGATCAGCCCCAGCATTTT.

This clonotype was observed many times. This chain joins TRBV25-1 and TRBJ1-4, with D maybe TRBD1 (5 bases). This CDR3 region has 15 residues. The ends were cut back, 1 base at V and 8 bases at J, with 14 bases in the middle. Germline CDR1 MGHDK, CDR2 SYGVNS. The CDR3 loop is CASSEWGGVGEKLFF. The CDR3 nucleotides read TGTGCCAGCAGTGAATGGGGAGGGGTCGGAGAAAAACTGTTTTTT.

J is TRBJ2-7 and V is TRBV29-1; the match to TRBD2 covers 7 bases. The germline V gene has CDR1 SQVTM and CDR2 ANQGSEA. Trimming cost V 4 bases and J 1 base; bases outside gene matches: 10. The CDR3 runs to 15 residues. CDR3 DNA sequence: TGCAGCGTTGGAAAAGGGAGGGCCTCGTCCTACGAGCAGTACTTC. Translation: CSVGKGRASSYEQYF.

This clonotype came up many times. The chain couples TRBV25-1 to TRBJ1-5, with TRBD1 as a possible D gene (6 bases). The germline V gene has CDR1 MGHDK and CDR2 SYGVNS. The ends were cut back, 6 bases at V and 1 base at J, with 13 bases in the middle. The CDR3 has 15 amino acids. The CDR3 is CASRERGTSNQPQHF. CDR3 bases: TGTGCCAGCAGGGAGCGGGGGACAAGCAATCAGCCCCAGCATTTT.

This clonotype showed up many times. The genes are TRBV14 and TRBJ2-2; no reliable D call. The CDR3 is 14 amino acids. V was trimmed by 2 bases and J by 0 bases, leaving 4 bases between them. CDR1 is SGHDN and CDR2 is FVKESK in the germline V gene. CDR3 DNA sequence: TGTGCCAGCAGCCAAAATGCGAACACCGGGGAGCTGTTTTTT. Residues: CASSQNANTGELFF.

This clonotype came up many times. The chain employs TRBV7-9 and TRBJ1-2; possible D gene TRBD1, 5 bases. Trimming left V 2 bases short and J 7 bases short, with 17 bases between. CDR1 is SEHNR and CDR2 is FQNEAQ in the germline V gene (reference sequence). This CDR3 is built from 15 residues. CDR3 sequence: CASSLRLGTPSGYTF. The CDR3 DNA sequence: TGTGCCAGCAGCTTAAGGCTAGGGACGCCTAGTGGCTACACCTTC.

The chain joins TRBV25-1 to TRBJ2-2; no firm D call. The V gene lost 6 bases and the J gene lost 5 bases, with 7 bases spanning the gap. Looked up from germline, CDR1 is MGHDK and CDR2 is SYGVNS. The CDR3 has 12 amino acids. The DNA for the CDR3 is TGTGCCAGCAGACCGCCAACCGGGGAGCTGTTTTTT. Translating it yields CASRPPTGELFF. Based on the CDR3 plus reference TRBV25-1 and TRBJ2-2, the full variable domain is EADIYQTPRYLVIGTGKKITLECSQTMGHDKMYWYQQDPGMELHLIHYSYGVNSTEKGDLSSESTVSRIRTEHFPLTLESARPSHTSQYLCASRPPTGELFFGEGSRLTVL.

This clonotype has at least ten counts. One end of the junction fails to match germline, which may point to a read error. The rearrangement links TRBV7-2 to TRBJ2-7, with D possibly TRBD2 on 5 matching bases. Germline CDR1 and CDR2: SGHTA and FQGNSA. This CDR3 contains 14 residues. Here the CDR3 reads CASSRYAGTYEQYF. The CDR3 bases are TGCGCCAGCAGCCGCTATGCCGGGACCTACGAGCAGTACTTC.

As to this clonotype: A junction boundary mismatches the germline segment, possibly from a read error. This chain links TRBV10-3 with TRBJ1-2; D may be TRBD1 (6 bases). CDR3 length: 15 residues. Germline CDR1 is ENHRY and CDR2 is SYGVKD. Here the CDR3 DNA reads TGTGCCAGCAGTCCAGCCCGGGACAACCGCTATGGCTACACCTTC. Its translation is CASSPARDNRYGYTF.

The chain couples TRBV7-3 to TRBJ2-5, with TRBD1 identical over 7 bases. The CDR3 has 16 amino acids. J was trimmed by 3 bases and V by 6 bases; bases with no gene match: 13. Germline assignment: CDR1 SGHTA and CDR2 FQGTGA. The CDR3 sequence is CASSRTGTEIEETQYF. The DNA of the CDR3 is TGTGCCAGCAGTCGCACCGGGACAGAGATCGAAGAGACCCAGTACTTC.

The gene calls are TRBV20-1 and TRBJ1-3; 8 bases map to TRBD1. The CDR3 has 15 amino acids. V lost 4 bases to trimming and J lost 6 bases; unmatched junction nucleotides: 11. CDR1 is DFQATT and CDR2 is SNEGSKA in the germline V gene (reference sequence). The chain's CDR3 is CSAIETGAPENTIYF. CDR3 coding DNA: TGCAGTGCTATCGAGACAGGGGCGCCTGAAAACACCATATATTTT.

CDR3 sequence: CATSSEAVGTGNTEAFF. The CDR3 DNA sequence: TGTGCCACCAGCAGTGAAGCAGTGGGTACTGGGAACACTGAAGCTTTCTTT. The V call is TRBV15, the J call TRBJ1-1; the D is unclear. Germline V CDR1 and CDR2: LNHNV, YYDKDF (reference sequence). V lost 3 bases and J 1 base, leaving 18 bases between the germline ends. The CDR3 loop spans 17 amino acids.

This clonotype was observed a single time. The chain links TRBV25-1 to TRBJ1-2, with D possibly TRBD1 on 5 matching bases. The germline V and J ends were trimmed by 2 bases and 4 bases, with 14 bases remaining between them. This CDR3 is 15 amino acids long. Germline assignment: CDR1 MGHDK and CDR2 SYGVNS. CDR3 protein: CASSERGRSPYGYTF. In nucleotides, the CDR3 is TGTGCCAGCAGTGAAAGGGGCAGGAGCCCCTATGGCTACACCTTC.

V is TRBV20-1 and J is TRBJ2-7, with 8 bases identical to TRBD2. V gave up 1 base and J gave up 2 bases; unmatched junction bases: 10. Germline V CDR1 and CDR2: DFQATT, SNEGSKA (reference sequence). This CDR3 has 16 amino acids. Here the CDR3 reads CSARGLLAVPTYEQYF. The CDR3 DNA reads TGCAGTGCTAGAGGCCTACTAGCGGTACCCACCTACGAGCAGTACTTC.

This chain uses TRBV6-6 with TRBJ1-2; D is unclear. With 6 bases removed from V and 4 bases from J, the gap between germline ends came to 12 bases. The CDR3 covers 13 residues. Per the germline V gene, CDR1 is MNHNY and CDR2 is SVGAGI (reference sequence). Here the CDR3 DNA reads TGTGCCAGCAGCCCTGACCCTATCTATGGCTACACCTTC. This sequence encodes CASSPDPIYGYTF.

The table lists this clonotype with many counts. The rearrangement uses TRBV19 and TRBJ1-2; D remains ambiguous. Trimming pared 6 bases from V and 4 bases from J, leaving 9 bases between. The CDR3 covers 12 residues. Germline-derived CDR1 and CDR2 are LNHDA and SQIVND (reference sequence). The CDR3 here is CASREGSYGYTF. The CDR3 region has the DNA TGTGCCAGTAGGGAAGGCTCCTATGGCTACACCTTC.

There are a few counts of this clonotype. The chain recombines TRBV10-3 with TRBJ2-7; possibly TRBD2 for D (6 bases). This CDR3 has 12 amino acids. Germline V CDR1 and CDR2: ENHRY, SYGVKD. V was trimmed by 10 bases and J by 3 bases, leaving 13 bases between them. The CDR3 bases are TGTGCCAGCGGGACCGACCACTACGAGCAGTACTTC. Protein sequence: CASGTDHYEQYF.

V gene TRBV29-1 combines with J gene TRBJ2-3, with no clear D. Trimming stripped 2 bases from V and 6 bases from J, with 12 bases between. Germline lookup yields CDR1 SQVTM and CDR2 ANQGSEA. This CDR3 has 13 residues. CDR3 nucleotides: TGCAGCGTTGAATTTGCAGTTACGGATACGCAGTATTTT. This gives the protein CSVEFAVTDTQYF.

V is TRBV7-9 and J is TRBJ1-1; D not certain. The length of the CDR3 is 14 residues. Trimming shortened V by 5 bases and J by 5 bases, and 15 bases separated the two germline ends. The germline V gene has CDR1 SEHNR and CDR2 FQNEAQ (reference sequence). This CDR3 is CASSPGPRATEAFF. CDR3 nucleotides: TGTGCCAGCAGCCCCGGGCCCCGGGCGACTGAAGCTTTCTTT.